A selection of T cell receptor beta chains follows, all from one sample in a study of cytomegalovirus exposure and HLA in healthy donors. The method was immunoSEQ multiplex PCR; TCRdb's version includes in-frame clones alone and lacks a portion of them. The data contain around 130,000 clones, around 77% of them singletons. The sample was PBMCs. The receptors were gathered from a man aged 25-45 years in good health and CMV-seronegative. CDR3s include the opening cysteine and the closing phenylalanine or tryptophan. The D gene is left open where the match is weak. Clone size is shown for a subset of rows, as once, few, many or a class of expanded clone.

>TRBJ2-7|TRBD1|few|TRBV6-5
CASSYSDRGSYEQYF
TGTGCCAGCAGTTACTCGGACAGGGGATCCTACGAGCAGTACTTC
>TRBJ1-2|TRBD1|NA|TRBV14
CASSPIGQAKNGYTF
TGTGCCAGCAGCCCAATAGGACAGGCAAAGAATGGCTACACCTTC
>TRBJ2-1|TRBD2|NA|TRBV4-1
CASSPWGGKNEQFF
TGCGCCAGCAGCCCGTGGGGGGGGAAAAATGAGCAGTTCTTC
>TRBJ2-7|NA|once|TRBV6-1
CASSEAGAVYEQYF
TGTGCCAGCAGTGAAGCGGGGGCAGTGTACGAGCAGTACTTC
>TRBJ2-7|NA|once|TRBV7-9
CASSLHDSSYEQYF
TGTGCCAGCAGCTTACACGATAGCTCCTACGAGCAGTACTTC
>TRBJ2-1|NA|NA|TRBV29-1
CSAEFDSVRFF
TGCAGCGCCGAATTCGACAGCGTCAGGTTCTTC
>TRBJ2-7|TRBD1|NA|TRBV7-2
CASSLLGPGQEQYF
TGTGCCAGCAGCTTATTAGGACCGGGACAGGAGCAGTACTTC
>TRBJ2-1|NA|once|TRBV5-1
CASSQRPWDEQFF
TGCGCCAGCAGCCAGAGGCCCTGGGATGAGCAGTTCTTC
>TRBJ2-5|NA|NA|TRBV25-1
CASSDPGRFQETQYF
TGTGCCAGCAGTGACCCAGGGAGGTTCCAAGAGACCCAGTACTTC
>TRBJ2-3|NA|once|TRBV2
CASLGGNTQYF
TGTGCCTCCCTGGGAGGTAATACGCAGTATTTT
>TRBJ2-7|NA|few|TRBV9
CASSVAPSLEQYF
TGTGCCAGCAGCGTAGCTCCTAGCCTCGAGCAGTACTTC
>TRBJ1-5|NA|few|TRBV4-3
CASSQDTGTQPQHF
TGCGCCAGCAGCCAAGACACAGGGACACAGCCCCAGCATTTT
>TRBJ1-2|NA|NA|TRBV29-1
CSVPKGASNYGYTF
TGCAGCGTGCCCAAAGGGGCCAGCAACTATGGCTACACCTTC
>TRBJ1-1|NA|NA|TRBV9
CASSVRMDTEAFF
TGTGCCAGCAGCGTGAGGATGGACACTGAAGCTTTCTTT
>TRBJ2-7|NA|NA|TRBV7-9
CASSYSGQVEQYF
TGTGCCAGCAGCTATTCAGGCCAGGTCGAGCAGTACTTC
>TRBJ1-1|TRBD1|NA|TRBV18
CASSQGQGATEAFF
TGTGCCAGCTCTCAAGGACAGGGGGCGACTGAAGCTTTCTTT
>TRBJ2-1|NA|once|TRBV7-2
CASSLAIWGRGAGGSGGNEQFF
TGTGCCAGCAGCTTAGCCATTTGGGGCAGGGGGGCCGGCGGGAGCGGGGGAAATGAGCAGTTCTTC
>TRBJ2-7|TRBD2|NA|TRBV9
CASSAGTSGYEQYF
TGTGCCAGCAGCGCCGGGACTAGCGGCTACGAGCAGTACTTC
>TRBJ2-5|NA|once|TRBV7-6
CASSLGDYQETQYF
TGTGCCAGCAGCTTAGGAGACTACCAAGAGACCCAGTACTTC
>TRBJ1-1|NA|NA|TRBV5-1
CASSFQGVNTEAFF
TGCGCCAGCAGCTTCCAGGGCGTGAACACTGAAGCTTTCTTT
>TRBJ2-7|TRBD2|NA|TRBV7-9
CASGPGLAGHEQYF
TGTGCCAGCGGGCCGGGACTAGCGGGCCACGAGCAGTACTTC
>TRBJ2-7|NA|few|TRBV6-6
CASSYTRTYEQYF
TGTGCCAGCAGTTACACCAGGACCTACGAGCAGTACTTC
>TRBJ1-2|NA|once|TRBV13
CASSLVRQGKGYTF
TGTGCCAGCAGCTTAGTCCGTCAGGGGAAGGGCTACACCTTC
>TRBJ1-4|TRBD1|NA|TRBV7-9
CASSSPGTGDEKLFF
TGTGCCAGCAGCTCCCCCGGGACAGGGGATGAAAAACTGTTTTTT
>TRBJ1-1|NA|NA|TRBV6-5
CASSYYRETEAFF
TGTGCCAGCAGTTATTACCGGGAGACTGAAGCTTTCTTT
>TRBJ2-5|NA|NA|TRBV7-8
CASSTTGRLPGETQYF
TGTGCCAGCAGCACGACAGGCCGATTGCCCGGAGAGACCCAGTACTTC
>TRBJ2-2|TRBD2|NA|TRBV7-8
CASSSLLAGEKYTGELFF
TGTGCCAGCAGCTCCCTACTAGCGGGGGAGAAGTACACCGGGGAGCTGTTTTTT
>TRBJ2-3|TRBD2|NA|TRBV5-1
CASSIGTSGGTDTQYF
TGCGCCAGCAGCATCGGGACTAGCGGGGGCACAGATACGCAGTATTTT
>TRBJ1-5|NA|NA|TRBV10-3
CAISGVNQPQHF
TGTGCCATTTCAGGGGTCAATCAGCCCCAGCATTTT
>TRBJ1-1|NA|NA|TRBV7-6
CASSAIMNTEAFF
TGTGCCAGCAGCGCGATAATGAACACTGAAGCTTTCTTT
>TRBJ1-6|TRBD1|NA|TRBV6-5
CASSSDRGRGSPLHF
TGTGCCAGCAGTTCGGACAGGGGGCGGGGATCACCCCTCCACTTT
>TRBJ1-2|TRBD1|once|TRBV28
CASFSQGGLGYTF
TGTGCCAGCTTCTCCCAGGGGGGCCTTGGCTACACCTTC
>TRBJ2-2|NA|NA|TRBV19
CASTTPGELFF
TGTGCCAGTACCACTCCCGGGGAGCTGTTTTTT
>TRBJ2-7|NA|NA|TRBV27
CASSRGTDSRYEQYF
TGTGCCAGCAGTCGGGGGACTGATTCGCGGTACGAGCAGTACTTC
>TRBJ2-7|NA|NA|TRBV5-1
CASSYGPGTYEQYF
TGCGCCAGCAGCTACGGACCGGGGACCTACGAGCAGTACTTC
>TRBJ2-7|NA|NA|TRBV29-1
CSVAPGQTNYEQYF
TGCAGCGTTGCCCCTGGACAGACTAATTACGAGCAGTACTTC
>TRBJ2-1|NA|NA|TRBV2
CASSDEVDNEQFF
TGTGCCAGCAGTGACGAGGTGGACAATGAGCAGTTCTTC
>TRBJ2-3|TRBD2|NA|TRBV7-2
CASSRRRLAVDTQYF
TGTGCCAGCAGCCGCCGAAGACTAGCGGTAGATACGCAGTATTTT
>TRBJ2-1|TRBD1|NA|TRBV18
CASSPGDRGAYNEQFF
TGTGCCAGCTCACCAGGTGACAGGGGCGCCTACAATGAGCAGTTCTTC
>TRBJ2-2|NA|NA|TRBV6-5
CASSYGQTTGELFF
TGTGCCAGCAGTTACGGACAGACCACCGGGGAGCTGTTTTTT
>TRBJ2-7|NA|few|TRBV7-2
CASTDSSYEQYF
TGTGCCAGCACCGACAGCTCCTACGAGCAGTACTTC
>TRBJ1-1|NA|NA|TRBV5-4
CASSPRDTEAFF
TGTGCCAGCAGCCCGAGGGACACTGAAGCTTTCTTT
>TRBJ1-5|TRBD1|once|TRBV5-4
CASTRDRDQPQHF
TGTGCCAGCACCAGGGACAGAGATCAGCCCCAGCATTTT
>TRBJ2-7|NA|NA|TRBV20-1
CSARVSSEQYF
TGCAGTGCTAGGGTAAGCTCCGAGCAGTACTTC
>TRBJ1-5|TRBD1|NA|TRBV27
CASSPTPTGANQPQHF
TGTGCCAGCAGTCCCACACCGACAGGGGCAAATCAGCCCCAGCATTTT
>TRBJ1-1|TRBD1|NA|TRBV5-1
CASRDRGNTEAFF
TGCGCCAGCAGGGACAGGGGGAACACTGAAGCTTTCTTT
>TRBJ2-3|NA|NA|TRBV5-1
CASSLDRVDTQYF
TGCGCCAGCAGCTTGGACAGGGTGGATACGCAGTATTTT
>TRBJ1-6|TRBD1|once|TRBV14
CASSQSGQGARNSPLHF
TGTGCCAGCAGCCAATCGGGACAGGGGGCTCGGAATTCACCCCTCCACTTT